These 13 T cell receptor beta chains originate from one sample sequenced in a study of T cell responses to AZD1222 COVID-19 vaccine. Clones were read by immunoSEQ multiplex PCR, and TCRdb kept only the in-frame ones, dropping some. The table includes tens of thousands of clones, approximately 90% detected once. The sample consisted of peripheral blood, taken 28 days after the second AZD1222 dose. The receptors were gathered from an adult who received the AZD1222 COVID-19 vaccine.

The chain couples TRBV5-1 to TRBJ1-4; possible D gene TRBD1, 5 bases. This CDR3 contains 15 residues. Germline V gene data show CDR1 as SGHRS and CDR2 as YFSETQ. The V end lost 4 bases, the J end lost 5 bases, and 15 bases lay between the germline ends. CDR3: CASSRAEGVNEKLFF. CDR3 DNA: TGCGCCAGCAGCCGGGCGGAAGGGGTAAATGAAAAACTGTTTTTT.

The V gene is TRBV28, the J gene TRBJ2-2; perhaps TRBD1 as D (5 bases). The V gene lost 6 bases and the J gene lost 6 bases, with 11 bases spanning the gap. The CDR3 extends over 13 amino acids. Looked up from germline, CDR1 is MDHEN and CDR2 is SYDVKM. The CDR3 bases are TGTGCCAGCAGGCCTCAGGGCCCCGGGGAGCTGTTTTTT. This translates into CASRPQGPGELFF.

The chain uses TRBV12-3 or TRBV12-4 and TRBJ1-5; D unclear. V shed 6 bases and J shed 4 bases, with 7 bases lying between them. The CDR3 contains 12 residues. The CDR3 nucleotides are TGTGCCAGCAGATTTGGGAATCAGCCCCAGCATTTT. It specifies CASRFGNQPQHF.

The rearrangement links TRBV7-9 to TRBJ1-4, with D unresolved. Trimming removed 4 bases at V and 4 bases at J, with 16 bases between. The CDR3 totals 16 residues. CDR1 and CDR2 (germline): SEHNR, FQNEAQ (reference sequence). In DNA, the CDR3 is TGTGCCAGCAGCTCGGGATTTTCGGTGATTAATGAAAAACTGTTTTTT. It specifies CASSSGFSVINEKLFF. The variable domain in full, with the rest retrieved from reference TRBV7-9 and TRBJ1-4, is DTGVSQNPRHKITKRGQNVTFRCDPISEHNRLYWYRQTLGQGPEFLTYFQNEAQLEKSRLLSDRFSAERPKGSFSTLEIQRTEQGDSAMYLCASSSGFSVINEKLFFGSGTQLSVL.

The chain carries TRBV18 and TRBJ1-1, with D maybe TRBD1 (5 bases). Germline V gives CDR1 KGHSH, CDR2 LQKENI. The CDR3 length is 14 residues. V dropped 3 bases and J dropped 1 base, with 9 bases sitting between them. CDR3 nucleotides: TGTGCCAGCTCACCTAACACAGGGAACACTGAAGCTTTCTTT. Translated, it gives CASSPNTGNTEAFF. The variable domain in full, completed from reference TRBV18 and TRBJ1-1, reads NAGVMQNPRHLVRRRGQEARLRCSPMKGHSHVYWYRQLPEEGLKFMVYLQKENIIDESGMPKERFSAEFPKEGPSILRIQQVVRGDSAAYFCASSPNTGNTEAFFGQGTRLTVV.

This clone has a handful of counts. The V gene is TRBV15, the J gene TRBJ1-5; TRBD1 agrees at 7 bases. In germline, CDR1 is LNHNV, CDR2 YYDKDF (reference sequence). V shed 4 bases, J shed 7 bases, and the junction held 7 bases outside the gene matches. CDR3 length: 14 residues. In DNA, the CDR3 is TGTGCCACCAGCAACCTCAGGGGGGACCAGCCCCAGCATTTT. This encodes CATSNLRGDQPQHF.

The chain links TRBV4-2 to TRBJ2-7, with D perhaps matching TRBD1 or TRBD2 (5 bases each). The CDR3 is made up of 16 amino acids. Looked up from germline, CDR1 is LGHNA and CDR2 is YNFKEQ. Trimming cost V 2 bases and J 0 bases, with 14 bases left between them. The CDR3 nucleotides read TGTGCCAGCAGCCAAACGGGACCACAAAGCTCCTACGAGCAGTACTTC. This sequence encodes CASSQTGPQSSYEQYF.

This chain uses TRBV5-6 with TRBJ1-2, with 10 bases matching TRBD1. V lost 4 bases and J lost 7; bases outside the gene matches: 10. Germline V gene data show CDR1 as SGHDT and CDR2 as YYEEEE. The CDR3 extends over 15 amino acids. DNA for the CDR3: TGTGCCAGCAGCACTCCCTCCGGGACAGGGGTTGGCTACACCTTC. Its translation is CASSTPSGTGVGYTF. The full variable domain, completed using reference TRBV5-6 and TRBJ1-2, is DAGVTQSPTHLIKTRGQQVTLRCSPKSGHDTVSWYQQALGQGPQFIFQYYEEEERQRGNFPDRFSGHQFPNYSSELNVNALLLGDSALYLCASSTPSGTGVGYTFGSGTRLTVV.

The chain links TRBV5-1 to TRBJ1-3; tentatively, D is TRBD1 (6 bases). V shed 0 bases and J shed 0 bases, with 10 bases lying between them. The CDR3 totals 16 residues. From germline, CDR1 is SGHRS and CDR2 YFSETQ. This chain's CDR3 is CASSLAPGDSGNTIYF. The CDR3 bases are TGCGCCAGCAGCTTGGCCCCAGGGGACTCTGGAAACACCATATATTTT.

The chain is built from TRBV5-8 and TRBJ1-6; D is ambiguous. Germline CDR1 and CDR2: SGHTS and YDEGEE. V was cut by 2 bases and J by 6 bases, with 6 bases left in between. CDR3 length: 13 amino acids. In DNA, the CDR3 is TGTGCCAGCAGCTTTCGGAGTAATTCACCCCTCCACTTT. This sequence encodes CASSFRSNSPLHF.

CDR3 protein: CASSLVTAVSNQPQHF. The CDR3 coding sequence is TGTGCCAGCAGCTTAGTGACGGCCGTTAGCAATCAGCCCCAGCATTTT. This sequence joins TRBV7-7 and TRBJ1-5; D is undetermined. CDR3 length: 16 residues. Germline V gene sequence: CDR1 SSHAT, CDR2 FNYEAQ (reference sequence). Trimming removed 1 base from V and 0 bases from J, with 10 bases in between.

This chain joins TRBV9 and TRBJ2-2, with 9 nucleotides matching TRBD2. Germline CDR1 and CDR2: SGDLS and YYNGEE. This CDR3 has 15 residues. V lost 0 bases to trimming and J lost 9 bases; unmatched junction nucleotides: 6. This CDR3 reads CASSVDISGGRELFF. The CDR3 coding sequence is TGTGCCAGCAGCGTAGATATTAGCGGGGGTAGGGAGCTGTTTTTT.

The chain combines TRBV5-1 with TRBJ1-2; 9 nucleotides agree with TRBD1. The V gene's germline CDR1 is SGHRS and CDR2 YFSETQ. The J segment lost 3 bases and the V segment lost 0 bases, leaving 9 bases of the junction unmatched. This CDR3 spans 17 amino acids. The CDR3 DNA reads as TGCGCCAGCAGCTTGGATTTCAATGGACAGGGGTACTATGGCTACACCTTC. It is translated as CASSLDFNGQGYYGYTF.